This is a list of T cell receptor beta chains from one sample in a study of CD8 T cells in Susac syndrome. TCRdb reprocessed the immunoSEQ multiplex PCR reads via MiXCR and lists one record per CDR3 protein. Here the sample spans 110,000 to 150,000 distinct CDR3 sequences, 95% being singletons. Material for sequencing was CD4+ T cells from PBMCs. The origin of the receptors is a human donor with Susac syndrome. Both conserved end residues are part of each CDR3. D genes are given only for firm matches. Size is stated for part of the rows, as once, few or many counts, or as a class when the clone is expanded.

cdr3_nt cdr3_aa d_call j_call v_call clone_size
TGTGCCAGCAGCCAGGGGATTCTCACAGATACGCAGTATTTT CASSQGILTDTQYF . TRBJ2-3 TRBV3-1 .
TGTGCCAGCTCGCTTACTAGCGGGAACCACGAGCAGTACTTC CASSLTSGNHEQYF TRBD2 TRBJ2-7 TRBV18 .
TGTGCCAGCAGTGAAGAGCGGAGGGGGACCCAGTACTTC CASSEERRGTQYF . TRBJ2-5 TRBV25-1 once
TGCAGCGTTGATTGGGGTCAAGAGACCCAGTACTTC CSVDWGQETQYF . TRBJ2-5 TRBV29-1 .
TGTGCCAGCAGTTCCTTTGAGGGATTTACGGACATTCAGTACTTC CASSSFEGFTDIQYF . TRBJ2-4 TRBV12-3/TRBV12-4 .
TGTGCCAGCGGATTAGCGAATGAGCAGTTCTTC CASGLANEQFF . TRBJ2-1 TRBV7-9 .
TGCAGTGCTTCCAGGGAGAAGAACACTGAAGCTTTCTTT CSASREKNTEAFF . TRBJ1-1 TRBV20-1 .
TGCAGTGACGGGCTTATAGCTTTCTTT CSDGLIAFF . TRBJ1-1 TRBV20-1 .
TGTGCCAGCAGTCCTCGGCCGGGACAGGGGCCTAGCGGGGGTTGGGGCGAGCAGTACTTC CASSPRPGQGPSGGWGEQYF . TRBJ2-7 TRBV28 .
TGTGCCAGCAGCCCCAGGGACGGGATTGCTGGGGCCAACGTCCTGACTTTC CASSPRDGIAGANVLTF . TRBJ2-6 TRBV7-9 .
TGTGCCACCAGGGCGCGGGAAACCGGGGAGCTGTTTTTT CATRARETGELFF . TRBJ2-2 TRBV24-1 .
TGTGCCATCAGGAACACAGGGAGCACAGATACGCAGTATTTT CAIRNTGSTDTQYF . TRBJ2-3 TRBV10-3 .
TGCAGTGCCGCAGGGGAGGGGTACGAGCAGTACTTC CSAAGEGYEQYF . TRBJ2-7 TRBV20-1 .
TGCAGTGCAAAAGGGGGCGCCGGGGAGCAGTACTTC CSAKGGAGEQYF TRBD1 TRBJ2-7 TRBV20-1 .
TGCGCCAGCAGCAAAGTACCGAGCTCCTATAATTCACCCCTCCACTTT CASSKVPSSYNSPLHF . TRBJ1-6 TRBV4-1 once
TGCAGTGCCCCGAGGAGCGGGAGAAATGAGCAGTTCTTC CSAPRSGRNEQFF TRBD2 TRBJ2-1 TRBV20-1 .
TGTGCCAGCAGCCCCTTCGGAGGGGATCAGCCCCAGCATTTT CASSPFGGDQPQHF . TRBJ1-5 TRBV7-9 .
TGTGCCACCAGTGTCCCGGCCCAGGGCTCCAATGAGCAGTTCTTC CATSVPAQGSNEQFF . TRBJ2-1 TRBV24-1 .
TGTGCCAGCAGCTTACCCGGACAGGGGGTCAACGAGCAGTACTTC CASSLPGQGVNEQYF TRBD1 TRBJ2-7 TRBV7-9 .
TGTGCCAGCACCTTAGGTGTCAAAAGGACTGAAGCTTTCTTT CASTLGVKRTEAFF . TRBJ1-1 TRBV12-3/TRBV12-4 once
TGTGCCAGCAGTTTACTAGCAGTCCCCTACGAGCAGTACTTC CASSLLAVPYEQYF . TRBJ2-7 TRBV28 .
TGTGCCAGCAGCCAAGAGTCGGGGAGCTCCTACAATGAGCAGTTCTTC CASSQESGSSYNEQFF . TRBJ2-1 TRBV4-2 .
TGCAGTCCTAACACGGGGGGCCCCCCAGATACGCAGTATTTT CSPNTGGPPDTQYF . TRBJ2-3 TRBV20-1 .
TGCGCCAGCAGCCAACCGGGACTAGCCGGCGGGCAGTACTTC CASSQPGLAGGQYF TRBD2 TRBJ2-7 TRBV4-1 .
TGCGCCAGCAGCGGACGGACAATGAACACTGAAGCTTTCTTT CASSGRTMNTEAFF . TRBJ1-1 TRBV4-1 .
TGCGCCAGCAGAACGAACAGGGGTCAATTTAACACTGAAGCTTTCTTT CASRTNRGQFNTEAFF TRBD1 TRBJ1-1 TRBV10-2 .
TGCGCCAGCAGCGGAGGGACTAGCGGCAATACGCAGTATTTT CASSGGTSGNTQYF TRBD2 TRBJ2-3 TRBV5-1 .
TGTGCCAGTGCACGGGGTGTTGAATCACCCCTCCACTTT CASARGVESPLHF . TRBJ1-6 TRBV14 .
TGCGCCAGCAGCGAAACTAGTGTCAGCACCGGGGAGCTGTTTTTT CASSETSVSTGELFF . TRBJ2-2 TRBV5-1 .
TGTGCCAGCAGTCCGGGGACAATAGTCACTGAAGCTTTCTTT CASSPGTIVTEAFF . TRBJ1-1 TRBV12-3/TRBV12-4 .
TGCGCCAGCAGTGATAACCTAAATCAGCCCCAGCATTTT CASSDNLNQPQHF . TRBJ1-5 TRBV10-1 .
TGTGCCAGCAGTGGGGACAGGGGAAACTATGGCTACACCTTC CASSGDRGNYGYTF TRBD1 TRBJ1-2 TRBV2 few
TGTGCCAGCAGCGCCAAGGGTGGTAGCGGGATATACATTCAGTACTTC CASSAKGGSGIYIQYF TRBD2 TRBJ2-4 TRBV7-2 once
TGTGCCAGCAGCCAACTAGGACTAGCGGGGCACAAAGAGACCCAGTACTTC CASSQLGLAGHKETQYF TRBD2 TRBJ2-5 TRBV3-1 .
TGTGCCAGCACCAATGCAGTCCCCGGGACTAGCGGGAACAATGAGCAGTTCTTC CASTNAVPGTSGNNEQFF TRBD2 TRBJ2-1 TRBV6-1 .
TGTGCCAGCAGTTTCAGGGGCGCAACGGAGACCCAGTACTTC CASSFRGATETQYF . TRBJ2-5 TRBV12-3/TRBV12-4 .
TGCAGCGTTATAGGGGCAGGCGAAGCTTTCTTT CSVIGAGEAFF . TRBJ1-1 TRBV29-1 .
TGTGCCAGCAGCTTCAGCGGACTAGCTGGGGCCAACGTCCTGACTTTC CASSFSGLAGANVLTF TRBD2 TRBJ2-6 TRBV7-2 .
TGCAGCGTCGACGGTTTTCTCACAGATACGCAGTATTTT CSVDGFLTDTQYF . TRBJ2-3 TRBV29-1 once
TGTGCCATCCTGGGACTAGCGGAACAAGAGACCCAGTACTTC CAILGLAEQETQYF . TRBJ2-5 TRBV21-1 .
TGTGCCAGCACCGACGGGCTAGCGGGACCGGCCGGGGAGCTGTTTTTT CASTDGLAGPAGELFF TRBD2 TRBJ2-2 TRBV7-9 .
TGCAGCGTTGAAGATCCGAACAACAGGGTCGGCTACACCTTC CSVEDPNNRVGYTF . TRBJ1-2 TRBV29-1 once
TGTGCCAGCAGCAGGCACGGGACAGGGGTTTCGGATGAGCAGTTCTTC CASSRHGTGVSDEQFF TRBD1 TRBJ2-1 TRBV6-1 .
TGTGCCAGCAGTCAACAGGGTGCAGGTGGCAATCAGCCCCAGCATTTT CASSQQGAGGNQPQHF . TRBJ1-5 TRBV6-1 .
TGTGCCAGCAGCCGAGTCGGTCCCACTGAAGCTTTCTTT CASSRVGPTEAFF . TRBJ1-1 TRBV3-1 .
TGTGCCAGCAGCGTCACAAGTGCGGGCACCGGGGAGCTGTTTTTT CASSVTSAGTGELFF . TRBJ2-2 TRBV7-3 .
TGTGCCAGTAGTAGCCGGGACAGTAACTATGGCTACACCTTC CASSSRDSNYGYTF TRBD1 TRBJ1-2 TRBV19 few
TGTGCCAGCAGCGAGCAGGGAAGTTATTCTGGGGCCAACGTCCTGACTTTC CASSEQGSYSGANVLTF . TRBJ2-6 TRBV3-1 .
TGTGCCAGCAGCTTAGCCCCCGGGGTGGGCTACACCTTC CASSLAPGVGYTF . TRBJ1-2 TRBV7-2 .
TGTGCCACCAGCAGAGACCGGGACAGGGGATTCGGCGAGCAGTACTTC CATSRDRDRGFGEQYF TRBD1 TRBJ2-7 TRBV15 .
TGTGCCAGCAGTTTAGCCGGGACAGGTTCATACGAGCAGTACTTC CASSLAGTGSYEQYF TRBD1 TRBJ2-7 TRBV12-3/TRBV12-4 .
TGCAGTACGGCAGGGGGGGGGAACTATGGCTACACCTTC CSTAGGGNYGYTF TRBD1 TRBJ1-2 TRBV20-1 .
TGTGCCAGCAGTGTCAGGGGAAATTCACCCCTCCACTTT CASSVRGNSPLHF . TRBJ1-6 TRBV2 .
TGCAGTTACAAAACAGGGGATCAGCCCCAGCATTTT CSYKTGDQPQHF TRBD1 TRBJ1-5 TRBV20-1 .